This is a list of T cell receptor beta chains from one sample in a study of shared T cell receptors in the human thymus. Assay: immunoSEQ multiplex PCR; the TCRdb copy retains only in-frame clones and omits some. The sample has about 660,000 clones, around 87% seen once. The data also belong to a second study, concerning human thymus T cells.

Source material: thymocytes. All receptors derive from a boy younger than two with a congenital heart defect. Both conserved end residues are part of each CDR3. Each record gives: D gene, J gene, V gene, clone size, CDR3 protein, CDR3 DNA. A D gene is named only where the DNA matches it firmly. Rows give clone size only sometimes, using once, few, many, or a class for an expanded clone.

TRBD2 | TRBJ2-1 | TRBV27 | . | CASSCPGTRQDEQFF | TGTGCCAGCAGTTGCCCCGGGACTAGACAAGATGAGCAGTTCTTC
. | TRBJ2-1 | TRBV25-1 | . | CASSAVPLNEQFF | TGTGCCAGCAGTGCTGTCCCTCTCAATGAGCAGTTCTTC
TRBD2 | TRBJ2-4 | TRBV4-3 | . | CASSQVVTSGGLAKNIQYF | TGCGCCAGCAGCCAAGTAGTAACTAGCGGGGGGTTAGCCAAAAACATTCAGTACTTC
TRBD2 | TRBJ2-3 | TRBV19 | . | CASSSPSGRSDTQYF | TGTGCCAGTAGTAGCCCCAGCGGGAGGTCAGATACGCAGTATTTT
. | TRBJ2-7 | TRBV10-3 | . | CAISSRVGEQYF | TGTGCCATCAGCTCCCGGGTTGGCGAGCAGTACTTC
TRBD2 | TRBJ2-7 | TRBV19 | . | CASSIKQRGGEQYF | TGTGCCAGTAGTATAAAACAGCGGGGAGGGGAGCAGTACTTC
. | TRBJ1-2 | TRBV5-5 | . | CASSLYSRGTGGYTF | TGTGCCAGCAGCTTGTATTCTCGGGGGACGGGTGGCTACACCTTC
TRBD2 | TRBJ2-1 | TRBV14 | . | CASSQQTSGGVHEQFF | TGTGCCAGCAGCCAACAGACTAGCGGGGGGGTACATGAGCAGTTCTTC
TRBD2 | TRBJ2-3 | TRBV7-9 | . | CASSLGSPSGATDTQYF | TGTGCCAGCAGCTTAGGGAGTCCTAGCGGGGCCACAGATACGCAGTATTTT
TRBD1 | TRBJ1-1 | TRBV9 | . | CASSAHYTGGQGDTEAFF | TGTGCCAGCAGCGCTCACTACACAGGAGGACAGGGGGACACTGAAGCTTTCTTT
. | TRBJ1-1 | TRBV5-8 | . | CASSPALGGNTEAFF | TGTGCCAGCAGCCCCGCTTTGGGGGGGAACACTGAAGCTTTCTTT
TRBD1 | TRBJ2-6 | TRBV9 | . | CASSETGDSGANVLTF | TGTGCCAGCAGCGAGACAGGGGACTCTGGGGCCAACGTCCTGACTTTC
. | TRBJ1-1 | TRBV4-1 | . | CASSQGRRTEAFF | TGCGCCAGCAGCCAAGGTCGGAGGACTGAAGCTTTCTTT
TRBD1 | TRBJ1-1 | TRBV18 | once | CASSRTGTLTEAFF | TGTGCCAGCTCCCGGACAGGGACCCTCACTGAAGCTTTCTTT
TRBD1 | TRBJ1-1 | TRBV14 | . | CASSQAGTVNTEAFF | TGTGCCAGCAGCCAAGCCGGGACAGTGAACACTGAAGCTTTCTTT
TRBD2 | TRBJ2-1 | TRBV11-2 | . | CASSLDSKSSGRGEQFF | TGTGCCAGCAGCTTAGATTCGAAGTCTAGCGGGAGGGGTGAGCAGTTCTTC
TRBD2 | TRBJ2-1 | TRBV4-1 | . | CASSQAWGGLGPYNEQFF | TGCGCCAGCAGCCAAGCCTGGGGGGGACTAGGACCCTACAATGAGCAGTTCTTC
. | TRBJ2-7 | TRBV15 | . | CATSREGSRSSYEQYF | TGTGCCACCAGCAGAGAGGGCTCAAGAAGTTCCTACGAGCAGTACTTC
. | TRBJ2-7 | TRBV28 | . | CASSFGPGLKYEQYF | TGTGCCAGCAGTTTCGGGCCGGGACTGAAGTACGAGCAGTACTTC
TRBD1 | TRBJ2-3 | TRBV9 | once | CASSPRTGGYTDTQYF | TGTGCCAGCAGCCCACGGACAGGGGGGTACACAGATACGCAGTATTTT
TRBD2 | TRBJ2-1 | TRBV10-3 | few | CAISEPGTSANYNEQFF | TGTGCCATCAGTGAGCCCGGGACTAGCGCTAACTACAATGAGCAGTTCTTC
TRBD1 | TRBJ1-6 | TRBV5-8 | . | CASSRRPGTGNYNSPLHF | TGTGCCAGCAGTCGGCGACCCGGGACAGGGAACTATAATTCACCCCTCCACTTT
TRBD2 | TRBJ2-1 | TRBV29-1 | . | CSGEGLAGPSSYNEQFF | TGCAGCGGGGAGGGACTAGCGGGACCCAGCTCCTACAATGAGCAGTTCTTC
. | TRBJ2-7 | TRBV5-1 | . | CASSLSLPPYEQYF | TGCGCCAGCAGCTTGAGTCTACCGCCCTACGAGCAGTACTTC
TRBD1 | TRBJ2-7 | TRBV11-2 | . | CASTRTGNEQYF | TGTGCCAGCACCAGGACAGGTAACGAGCAGTACTTC
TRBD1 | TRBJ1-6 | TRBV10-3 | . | CAIRGGAVNSPLHF | TGTGCCATCAGAGGGGGCGCGGTAAATTCACCCCTCCACTTT